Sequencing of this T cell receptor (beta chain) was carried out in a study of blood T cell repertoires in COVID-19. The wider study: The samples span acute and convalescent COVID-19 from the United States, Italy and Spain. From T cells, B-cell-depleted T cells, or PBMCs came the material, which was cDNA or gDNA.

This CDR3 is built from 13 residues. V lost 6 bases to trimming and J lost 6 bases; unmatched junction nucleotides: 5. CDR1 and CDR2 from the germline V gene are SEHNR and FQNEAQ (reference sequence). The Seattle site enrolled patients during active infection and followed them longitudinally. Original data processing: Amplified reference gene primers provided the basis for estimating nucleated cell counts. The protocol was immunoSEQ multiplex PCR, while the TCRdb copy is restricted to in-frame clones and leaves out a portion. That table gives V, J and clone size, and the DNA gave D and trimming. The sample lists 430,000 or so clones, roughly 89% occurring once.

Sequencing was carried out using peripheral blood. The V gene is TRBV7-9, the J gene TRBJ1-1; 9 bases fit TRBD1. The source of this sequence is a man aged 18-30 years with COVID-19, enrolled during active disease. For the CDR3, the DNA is TGTGCCAGCAGGAGGACAGGGGACGCTGAAGCTTTCTTT. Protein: CASRRTGDAEAFF.